A single sample is the source of the 18 T cell receptor beta chains below, sequenced in a study of blood T cell repertoires in COVID-19. Assay used: immunoSEQ multiplex PCR; TCRdb lists only in-frame clones, some missing. This sample has approximately 70,000 clones, with about 87% found just once. The specimen was peripheral blood. The receptors come from a woman aged 70-85 years with acute or convalescent COVID-19.

The CDR3 reads CASSLTRQRNTEAFF. The CDR3 DNA sequence: TGTGCCAGCAGCCTCACGCGTCAAAGGAACACTGAAGCTTTCTTT. The chain uses TRBV27 and TRBJ1-1; the D is unclear. Trimming left V 6 bases short and J 1 base short, with 15 bases between. CDR1 MNHEY and CDR2 SMNVEV come from the germline V gene (reference sequence). This CDR3 region has 15 residues.

This chain links TRBV14 with TRBJ2-7, with 11 bases fitting TRBD1. Germline CDR1 and CDR2: SGHDN and FVKESK. V lost 4 bases and J lost 3; bases outside the gene matches: 8. The CDR3 runs 16 residues. The CDR3 here is CASSPLLGTGGYEQYF. CDR3 DNA sequence: TGTGCCAGCAGCCCCCTGTTAGGGACAGGGGGCTACGAGCAGTACTTC. The full variable domain, with the rest looked up from reference TRBV14 and TRBJ2-7, is EAGVTQFPSHSVIEKGQTVTLRCDPISGHDNLYWYRRVMGKEIKFLLHFVKESKQDESGMPNNRFLAERTGGTYSTLKVQPAELEDSGVYFCASSPLLGTGGYEQYFGPGTRLTVT.

The chain couples TRBV4-3 to TRBJ2-7; D is undetermined. CDR1 and CDR2 (germline): LGHNA, YSLEER. CDR3 length equals 15 residues. Trimming cost V 0 bases and J 0 bases, with 9 bases left between them. The CDR3 coding sequence is TGCGCCAGCAGCCAAGAGTCAACAAGCTCCTACGAGCAGTACTTC. Protein product: CASSQESTSSYEQYF.

The gene calls are TRBV10-1 and TRBJ1-6, with 8 bases aligning to TRBD1. Losses at the gene ends were 6 bases for V and 3 bases for J; bases not matched to a gene: 16. Germline V gene data show CDR1 as WNHNN and CDR2 as SYGVQD (reference sequence). The CDR3 has 19 residues. DNA of the CDR3: TGCGCCAGCAGGTCCGAGGCGTCAGGGGGCTTTGACTATAATTCACCCCTCCACTTT. Protein sequence: CASRSEASGGFDYNSPLHF.

This rearrangement joins TRBV27 to TRBJ1-2, with 9 bases aligning to TRBD1. This CDR3 region has 16 residues. In germline, CDR1 is MNHEY, CDR2 SMNVEV (reference sequence). V lost 7 bases and J lost 2; bases outside the gene matches: 11. The CDR3 spells CASTLRGTGTNYGYTF. The CDR3 DNA follows: TGTGCCAGCACCCTTAGGGGGACAGGGACCAACTATGGCTACACCTTC.

This clone showed up just a few times. The CDR3 nucleotides are TGCGCCAGCAGCCCTCCAGGGACTGCACATGGCTACACCTTC. This sequence encodes CASSPPGTAHGYTF. The chain joins TRBV5-1 to TRBJ1-2; tentative D call: TRBD1 (5 bases). Deletions cut 4 bases from V and 6 bases from J, with 16 bases between. The CDR3 sequence is 14 residues long. CDR1 and CDR2 from the germline V gene are SGHRS and YFSETQ.

The J gene is TRBJ2-7, the V gene TRBV18; TRBD1 agrees at 8 bases. The CDR3 extends over 14 amino acids. Germline V gene data show CDR1 as KGHSH and CDR2 as LQKENI. The V gene end was trimmed by 5 bases and the J gene end by 4 bases; junction bases not matched to a gene: 7. The CDR3 spells CASSNGQGGYEQYF. Here the CDR3 DNA reads TGTGCCAGCTCAAATGGACAGGGAGGTTACGAGCAGTACTTC.

This chain links TRBV30 with TRBJ1-2; tentatively, D is TRBD1 (5 bases). CDR1 GTSNPN and CDR2 SVGIG come from the germline V gene (reference sequence). The CDR3 consists of 13 residues. Deletions cut 0 bases from V and 7 bases from J, with 12 bases between. This chain's CDR3 is CAWSVGEFAGYTF. CDR3 coding DNA: TGTGCCTGGAGTGTAGGGGAATTCGCTGGCTACACCTTC.

This clone has just one count. CDR3 DNA: TGTGCCAGCAGTTACGGGACAGGGGGCTCCGAGCAGTACTTC. This encodes CASSYGTGGSEQYF. The chain employs TRBV6-5 and TRBJ2-7; 12 nucleotides align to TRBD1. CDR1 MNHEY and CDR2 SVGAGI come from the germline V gene. V was clipped by 2 bases and J by 6 bases; unmatched bases: 2. The CDR3 totals 14 residues.

The chain employs TRBV14 and TRBJ1-1; D gene uncertain. V lost 0 bases to trimming and J lost 7 bases, with 6 bases between them. CDR3 length: 12 residues. The germline V gene has CDR1 SGHDN and CDR2 FVKESK. Here the CDR3 reads CASSQELGEAFF. CDR3 sequence (DNA): TGTGCCAGCAGCCAAGAACTAGGTGAAGCTTTCTTT. Full variable domain (remainder filled in from reference TRBV14 and TRBJ1-1): EAGVTQFPSHSVIEKGQTVTLRCDPISGHDNLYWYRRVMGKEIKFLLHFVKESKQDESGMPNNRFLAERTGGTYSTLKVQPAELEDSGVYFCASSQELGEAFFGQGTRLTVV.

The chain employs TRBV19 and TRBJ1-5; 7 bases align to TRBD1. This CDR3 has 14 residues. Trimming took 6 bases from V and 3 from J; bases not matched to a gene: 5. Germline V gene lookup returns CDR1 LNHDA and CDR2 SQIVND (reference sequence). The CDR3 nucleotides read TGTGCCAGTAGACCCAGGGGGGACAATCAGCCCCAGCATTTT. It yields the protein CASRPRGDNQPQHF.

The sample holds a few counts of this clone. This chain joins TRBV10-3 and TRBJ1-1, with D possibly matching TRBD1 (5 bases). The germline gives CDR1 ENHRY, CDR2 SYGVKD. V dropped 4 bases and J dropped 2 bases, with 11 bases sitting between them. The CDR3 is made up of 14 amino acids. CDR3 amino acids: CAISGQGGNTEAFF. In DNA, the CDR3 is TGTGCCATCAGTGGGCAGGGAGGAAACACTGAAGCTTTCTTT.

V gene TRBV6-5 combines with J gene TRBJ1-1; no reliable D call. The CDR3 is 14 amino acids. Germline values: CDR1 MNHEY, CDR2 SVGAGI. V lost 5 bases, J lost 1 base, and 11 bases lay in between. The CDR3 is CASSQPVGNTEAFF. CDR3 DNA sequence: TGTGCCAGCAGTCAACCTGTCGGGAACACTGAAGCTTTCTTT.

The CDR3 DNA follows: TGTGCCAGCTCACCTAATACAGTACCCGAGCAGTACTTC. Its translation is CASSPNTVPEQYF. The rearrangement joins TRBV18 to TRBJ2-7; no clear D. Deletions cut 3 bases from V and 6 bases from J, with 12 bases between. The germline V gene encodes CDR1 KGHSH and CDR2 LQKENI. The CDR3 runs to 13 residues.

The chain employs TRBV6-2 or TRBV6-3 and TRBJ2-1, with 7 bases lining up with TRBD1. CDR1 and CDR2 (germline): MNHEY, SVGEGT. The CDR3 spans 12 residues. V lost 6 bases and J lost 7; bases outside the gene matches: 3. CDR3 loop: CASSQGENEQFF. CDR3 in DNA: TGTGCCAGCAGCCAGGGGGAGAATGAGCAGTTCTTC.

This clone occurred once. J is TRBJ1-4 and V is TRBV6-1; 11 bases align to TRBD1. The CDR3 length is 19 residues. With 4 bases clipped from V and 3 bases from J, the junction kept 13 bases outside the gene matches. CDR1 and CDR2 (germline): MNHNS, SASEGT. CDR3 bases: TGTGCCAGCAGTGTGATCGTTGGGACAGGGGGTGCGGCTAATGAAAAACTGTTTTTT. This codes for CASSVIVGTGGAANEKLFF.

This chain links TRBV28 with TRBJ2-7; D is uncertain. Trimming removed 10 bases from V and 3 bases from J, with 13 bases in between. The CDR3 covers 12 residues. The germline gives CDR1 MDHEN, CDR2 SYDVKM. CDR3 DNA sequence: TGTGCCACCACGAACTATGACTACGAGCAGTACTTC. The encoded protein is CATTNYDYEQYF.

The chain joins TRBV3-1 (or the pseudogene TRBV3-2) to TRBJ1-2; D gene unclear. The length of the CDR3 is 13 residues. Between the trimmed V and J ends, which lost 4 bases and 5 bases, there was a span of 11 bases. CDR1 and CDR2 from the germline V gene are LGHDT and YNNKEL (reference sequence). CDR3 nucleotides: TGTGCCAGCAGCCCCCTGGCGGGGTATGGCTACACCTTC. Its translation is CASSPLAGYGYTF.